A selection of T cell receptor beta chains follows, all from one sample in a study of T cell responses to AZD1222 COVID-19 vaccine. Sequencing used immunoSEQ multiplex PCR; TCRdb keeps in-frame clones, though not all of them. The table includes 89,000 or so clones, about 86% detected once. Sequencing used peripheral blood, obtained 28 days after the second AZD1222 dose. The receptors derive from an adult who received the AZD1222 COVID-19 vaccine. Each CDR3 is given with its conserved first and last residue. A D gene is named only where the DNA matches it firmly. Some rows have no size entry. The others give once, few or many, or a class for an expanded clone.

>TRBJ1-2|.|TRBV7-9|.
TGTGCCAGCAGCTCCCCCTCCGGGGGGGGTGGCTACACCTTC
CASSSPSGGGGYTF
>TRBJ1-2|.|TRBV6-2/TRBV6-3|.
TGTGCCAGCAGTTACCGGACTAAGGGCAGCGGTGGCTACACCTTC
CASSYRTKGSGGYTF
>TRBJ1-1|TRBD1|TRBV7-6|few
TGTGCCAGCAGCTTTACGGACAGGCCAGGCACTGAAGCTTTCTTT
CASSFTDRPGTEAFF
>TRBJ1-3|.|TRBV7-2|.
TGTGCCAGCAGCTTAGGCTCCTACTCTGGAAACACCATATATTTT
CASSLGSYSGNTIYF
>TRBJ2-7|.|TRBV5-1|.
TGCGCCAGCAGCTTGGAACAGGTGTTTATCGACGAGCAGTACTTC
CASSLEQVFIDEQYF
>TRBJ1-3|.|TRBV28|few
TGTGCCAGCAGTTGGGTAAACACCATATATTTT
CASSWVNTIYF
>TRBJ2-3|.|TRBV30|.
TGTGCCTGGAGTAGGGCCCTGTTCGATACGCAGTATTTT
CAWSRALFDTQYF
>TRBJ2-5|.|TRBV6-5|.
TGTGCCAGCAGGACTTTACAGGGTCTAGGGGAGACCCAGTACTTC
CASRTLQGLGETQYF
>TRBJ2-7|TRBD2|TRBV28|.
TGTGCCAGCAGTTATGGCCCCGGACTAGCGGGAATCTACGAGCAGTACTTC
CASSYGPGLAGIYEQYF
>TRBJ2-1|.|TRBV6-2/TRBV6-3|.
TGTGCCAGCAGTTATTCAGACAGTTACAATGAGCAGTTCTTC
CASSYSDSYNEQFF
>TRBJ2-1|.|TRBV28|.
TGTGCCAGCAGTTTACCAGGGGGGGCCGTCGGTAAGCAGTTCTTC
CASSLPGGAVGKQFF
>TRBJ2-2|TRBD2|TRBV10-1|.
TGCGCCAGCTCGCTAGCCGGGGGGACCGGGGAGCTGTTTTTT
CASSLAGGTGELFF
>TRBJ1-2|.|TRBV30|.
TGTGCCTGGATCCCGACAGAGGGCTATGGCTACACCTTC
CAWIPTEGYGYTF
>TRBJ2-7|.|TRBV4-1|.
TGCGCCAGCAGCCGGGACGACCTCGGGTACGAGCAGTACTTC
CASSRDDLGYEQYF
>TRBJ2-1|.|TRBV5-1|.
TGCGCCAGCAGCTTGGGTGGGACTTGGGATGAGCAGTTCTTC
CASSLGGTWDEQFF
>TRBJ2-2|.|TRBV7-9|.
TGTGCCAGCAGCGGGGGAACAGGTCTAACCGGGGAGCTGTTTTTT
CASSGGTGLTGELFF
>TRBJ2-6|.|TRBV7-2|.
TGTGCCAGCAGCTTAGACACCCAAGGGGCCAACGTCCTGACTTTC
CASSLDTQGANVLTF
>TRBJ1-2|.|TRBV7-2|.
TGTGCCAGCAGCTTCGCCGGGGCGGGAGTTGGTGGCTACACCTTC
CASSFAGAGVGGYTF
>TRBJ1-5|.|TRBV28|.
TGTGCCAGCAGTTTATCCAGGGTAGTCCAGCCCCAGCATTTT
CASSLSRVVQPQHF
>TRBJ1-2|TRBD1|TRBV5-1|.
TGCGCCAGCAGCTTCCTCTCTCAGGGGGACTATGGCTACACCTTC
CASSFLSQGDYGYTF
>TRBJ1-2|.|TRBV7-9|.
TGTGCCAGCAGCCCCCGGGAACCTCGTAACTATGGCTACACCTTC
CASSPREPRNYGYTF
>TRBJ1-4|TRBD1|TRBV19|.
TGTGCCAGTAGTCCATCTCAGGGGGCCTACGAAAAACTGTTTTTT
CASSPSQGAYEKLFF
>TRBJ1-3|.|TRBV5-8|.
TGTGCCAGCAGCTTGGGGGCTTTTGGAAACACCATATATTTT
CASSLGAFGNTIYF
>TRBJ1-2|.|TRBV4-2|.
TGTGCCAGCAGCCAAGGGAGCCTTAACTATGGCTACACCTTC
CASSQGSLNYGYTF
>TRBJ1-6|.|TRBV28|.
TGTGCCAGCAGTTGGGTTAGGGATAATTCACCCCTCCACTTT
CASSWVRDNSPLHF
>TRBJ1-2|.|TRBV20-1|.
TGCAGTGCTAGTGAGTGGTCAGGGGAAGGCTACACCTTC
CSASEWSGEGYTF
>TRBJ1-2|TRBD1|TRBV28|.
TGTGCCAGCAGTCAAACAGGGGCTGCCTATGGCTACACCTTC
CASSQTGAAYGYTF
>TRBJ2-7|TRBD1|TRBV27|.
TGTGCCAGCAGTTTGGGACAGGGGGTCTACGAGCAGTACTTC
CASSLGQGVYEQYF
>TRBJ1-5|TRBD1|TRBV3-1/TRBV3-2|few
TGTGCCAGCAGCCCCCGACAGGGAGGTTCGGGCAATCAGCCCCAGCATTTT
CASSPRQGGSGNQPQHF
>TRBJ2-7|TRBD1|TRBV12-3/TRBV12-4|.
TGTGCCAGCAACGCGGACAGGGCCTACGAGCAGTACTTC
CASNADRAYEQYF
>TRBJ1-6|TRBD1|TRBV6-2/TRBV6-3|.
TGTGCCAGCAGTCGACCGACAGGGGCAAATTCACCCCTCCACTTT
CASSRPTGANSPLHF
>TRBJ1-5|TRBD1|TRBV4-1|.
TGCGCCAGCAGCCAAACCCCGGGACAGGGGAATCAGCCCCAGCATTTT
CASSQTPGQGNQPQHF
>TRBJ2-3|.|TRBV11-2|.
TGTGCCAGCAGCTTAGGCACGGGAGCAGATACGCAGTATTTT
CASSLGTGADTQYF
>TRBJ2-5|TRBD1|TRBV5-1|.
TGCGCCAGCAGCGGGGGGACAGGGGGCTTGTCCGAGACCCAGTACTTC
CASSGGTGGLSETQYF
>TRBJ2-7|.|TRBV6-6|once
TGTGCCAGCAGTTACTTAGACAGGTCCCACTCCTACGAGCAGTACTTC
CASSYLDRSHSYEQYF
>TRBJ2-3|.|TRBV27|.
TGTGCCAGCATGAAGGCAGATGGGGATACGCAGTATTTT
CASMKADGDTQYF
>TRBJ2-7|.|TRBV2|.
TGTGCCAGCAGTGCCCCGGGGCACCCTGGGGCCTACGAGCAGTACTTC
CASSAPGHPGAYEQYF
>TRBJ2-1|TRBD2|TRBV19|once
TGTGCCAGTAGGTCCCCCGGGGGGAACAATGAGCAGTTCTTC
CASRSPGGNNEQFF
>TRBJ2-7|TRBD2|TRBV10-2|.
TGCGCCAGCAGTTTGTCCGGGACTAGCGCTGAGCAGTACTTC
CASSLSGTSAEQYF
>TRBJ1-6|.|TRBV5-6|.
TGTGCCAGCAGCTTGGGGCCGACAGGTGATAATTCACCCCTCCACTTT
CASSLGPTGDNSPLHF
>TRBJ2-5|.|TRBV19|once
TGTGCCAGTAGTACAGTGGGCAGGAGGGCCCAGGGAGAGACCCAGTACTTC
CASSTVGRRAQGETQYF
>TRBJ2-3|TRBD2|TRBV28|.
TGTGCCAGCAGTAGCGGGGGAAGCACAGATACGCAGTATTTT
CASSSGGSTDTQYF
>TRBJ2-2|.|TRBV2|.
TGTGCCAGCAGTGGGCAAGGGGTATTCTCCGGGGAGCTGTTTTTT
CASSGQGVFSGELFF
>TRBJ1-1|.|TRBV7-6|.
TGTGCCAGCAGCTTAACGCCGACATTGAACACTGAAGCTTTCTTT
CASSLTPTLNTEAFF
>TRBJ1-5|.|TRBV6-2/TRBV6-3|.
TGTGCCAGCAGTTACCTGGTTAGCAATCAGCCCCAGCATTTT
CASSYLVSNQPQHF
>TRBJ2-7|.|TRBV5-1|.
TGCGCCAGCACCCCATTCCCAGGGCCCTACGAGCAGTACTTC
CASTPFPGPYEQYF
>TRBJ1-4|TRBD1|TRBV7-9|.
TGTGCCAGCAGCTTCGGGGACAGTCATGCAACTAATGAAAAACTGTTTTTT
CASSFGDSHATNEKLFF
>TRBJ2-5|.|TRBV5-1|.
TGCGCCAGCAGCCGTCAAGAGACCCAGTACTTC
CASSRQETQYF
>TRBJ2-5|.|TRBV5-1|few
TGCGCCAGCAGCTTCGGAGGGGACAGCCAAGAGACCCAGTACTTC
CASSFGGDSQETQYF
>TRBJ1-3|TRBD1|TRBV19|.
TGTGCCAAACCCAAGGGGGCCCCGCGGCGGAGAAACACCATATATTTT
CAKPKGAPRRRNTIYF
>TRBJ2-7|TRBD2|TRBV24-1|.
TGTGCCACCAGTGTCGGGACAGGGACTACTAGCGGGAGGGCCCACGAGCAGTACTTC
CATSVGTGTTSGRAHEQYF
>TRBJ2-1|.|TRBV7-9|once
TGTGCCAGCAGCTGGCAAGGTGAGCAGTTCTTC
CASSWQGEQFF
>TRBJ1-2|.|TRBV6-5|few
TGTGCCAGCAGCGAGATGAACTATGGCTACACCTTC
CASSEMNYGYTF
>TRBJ2-1|.|TRBV7-3|.
TGTGCCAGCAGCCCAAGGGGGGGGAGCTCCTACAATGAGCAGTTCTTC
CASSPRGGSSYNEQFF